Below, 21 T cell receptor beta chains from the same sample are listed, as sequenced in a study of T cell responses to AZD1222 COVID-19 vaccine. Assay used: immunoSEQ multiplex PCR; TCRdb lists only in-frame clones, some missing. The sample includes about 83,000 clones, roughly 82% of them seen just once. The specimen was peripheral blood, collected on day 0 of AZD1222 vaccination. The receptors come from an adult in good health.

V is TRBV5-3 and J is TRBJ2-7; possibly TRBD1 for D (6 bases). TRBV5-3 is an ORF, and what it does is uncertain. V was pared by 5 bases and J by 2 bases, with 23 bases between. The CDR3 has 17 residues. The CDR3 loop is CARRRAPGTSTTYEQYF. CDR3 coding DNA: TGTGCCAGAAGGCGCGCCCCCGGGACATCTACTACCTACGAGCAGTACTTC.

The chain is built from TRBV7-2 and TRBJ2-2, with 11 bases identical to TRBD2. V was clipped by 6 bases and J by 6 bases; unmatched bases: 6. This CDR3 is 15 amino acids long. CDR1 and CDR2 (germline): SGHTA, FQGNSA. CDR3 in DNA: TGTGCCAGCAGAGTAGCGGGAGGGGGGTCCGGGGAGCTGTTTTTT. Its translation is CASRVAGGGSGELFF.

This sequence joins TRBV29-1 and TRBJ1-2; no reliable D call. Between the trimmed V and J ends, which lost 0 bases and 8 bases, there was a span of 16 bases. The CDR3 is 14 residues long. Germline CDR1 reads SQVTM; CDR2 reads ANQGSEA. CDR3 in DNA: TGCAGCGTTGAAGATCGCACAAAAGGTGGGGGCTACACCTTC. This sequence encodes CSVEDRTKGGGYTF.

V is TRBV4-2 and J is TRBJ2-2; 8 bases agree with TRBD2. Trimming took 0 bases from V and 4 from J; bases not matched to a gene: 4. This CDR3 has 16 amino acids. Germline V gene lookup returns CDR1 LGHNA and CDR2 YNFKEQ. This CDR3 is CASSQDSGKVTGELFF. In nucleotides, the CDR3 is TGTGCCAGCAGCCAAGATAGCGGGAAGGTCACCGGGGAGCTGTTTTTT.

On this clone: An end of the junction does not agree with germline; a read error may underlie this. The CDR3 loop reads CASSQAGGHVNEQFF. CDR3 sequence (DNA): TGTGCCAGCAGTCAAGCGGGGGGGCATGTCAATGAGCAGTTCTTC. The chain joins TRBV3-1 (or the pseudogene TRBV3-2) to TRBJ2-1; TRBD2 agrees at 10 bases. Germline-derived CDR1 and CDR2 are LGHDT and YNNKEL (reference sequence). There are 15 residues in the CDR3.

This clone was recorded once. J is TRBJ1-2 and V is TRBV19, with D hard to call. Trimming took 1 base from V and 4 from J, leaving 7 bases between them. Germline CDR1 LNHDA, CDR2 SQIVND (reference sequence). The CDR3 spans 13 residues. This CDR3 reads CASSIGGSYGYTF. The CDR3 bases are TGTGCCAGTAGTATAGGAGGGAGCTATGGCTACACCTTC.

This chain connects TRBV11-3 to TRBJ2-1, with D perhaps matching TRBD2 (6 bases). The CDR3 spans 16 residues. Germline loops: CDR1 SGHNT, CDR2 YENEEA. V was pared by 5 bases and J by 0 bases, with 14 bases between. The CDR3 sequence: CASSPRDSSSYNEQFF. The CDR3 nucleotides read TGTGCCAGCAGCCCCCGGGACTCGAGCTCCTACAATGAGCAGTTCTTC.

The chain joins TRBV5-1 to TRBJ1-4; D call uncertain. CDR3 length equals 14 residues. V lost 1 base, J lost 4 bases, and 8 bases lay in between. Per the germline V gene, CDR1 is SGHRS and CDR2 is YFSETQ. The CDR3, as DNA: TGCGCCAGCAGCTTGTACAGCCTTAATGAAAAACTGTTTTTT. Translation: CASSLYSLNEKLFF.

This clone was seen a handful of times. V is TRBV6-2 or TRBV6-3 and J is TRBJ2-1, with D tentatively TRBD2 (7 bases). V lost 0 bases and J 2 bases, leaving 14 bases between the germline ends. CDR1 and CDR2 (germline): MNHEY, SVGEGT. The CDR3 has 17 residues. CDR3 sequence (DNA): TGTGCCAGCAGTTACTCTAGGGGGGGCGCGACCTACAATGAGCAGTTCTTC. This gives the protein CASSYSRGGATYNEQFF.

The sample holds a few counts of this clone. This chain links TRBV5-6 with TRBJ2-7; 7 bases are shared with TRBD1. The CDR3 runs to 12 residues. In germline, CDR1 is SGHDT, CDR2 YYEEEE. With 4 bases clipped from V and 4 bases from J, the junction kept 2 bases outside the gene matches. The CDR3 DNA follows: TGTGCCAGCAGCCCACAGGGGTACGAGCAGTACTTC. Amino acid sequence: CASSPQGYEQYF.

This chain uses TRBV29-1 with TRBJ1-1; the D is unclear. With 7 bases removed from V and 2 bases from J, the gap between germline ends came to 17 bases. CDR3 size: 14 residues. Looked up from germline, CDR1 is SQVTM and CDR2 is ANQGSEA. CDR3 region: CSAYITGGNTEAFF. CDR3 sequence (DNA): TGCAGCGCATATATAACCGGCGGAAACACTGAAGCTTTCTTT.

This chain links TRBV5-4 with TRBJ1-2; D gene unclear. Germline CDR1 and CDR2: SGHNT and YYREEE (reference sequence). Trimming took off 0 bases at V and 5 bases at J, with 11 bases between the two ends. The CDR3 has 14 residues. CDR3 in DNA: TGTGCCAGCAGCTTGGGAGGTAACCTTTATGGCTACACCTTC. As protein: CASSLGGNLYGYTF.

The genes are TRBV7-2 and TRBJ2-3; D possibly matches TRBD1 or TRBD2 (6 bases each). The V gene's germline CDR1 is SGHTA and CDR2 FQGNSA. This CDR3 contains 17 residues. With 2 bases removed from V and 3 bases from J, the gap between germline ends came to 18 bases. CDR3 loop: CASSLSGTGGGTDTQYF. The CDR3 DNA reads TGTGCCAGCAGCTTAAGTGGGACCGGAGGGGGAACAGATACGCAGTATTTT.

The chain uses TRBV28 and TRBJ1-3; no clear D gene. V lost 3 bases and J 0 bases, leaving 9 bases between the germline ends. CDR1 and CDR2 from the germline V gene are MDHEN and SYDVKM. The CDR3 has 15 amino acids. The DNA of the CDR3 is TGTGCCAGCAGTTTTCTGGGCAACTCTGGAAACACCATATATTTT. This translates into CASSFLGNSGNTIYF.

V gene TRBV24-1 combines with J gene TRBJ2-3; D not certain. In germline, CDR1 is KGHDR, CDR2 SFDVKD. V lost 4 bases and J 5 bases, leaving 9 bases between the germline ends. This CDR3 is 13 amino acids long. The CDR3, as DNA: TGTGCCACCAGTGACTTTACCGTAGATACGCAGTATTTT. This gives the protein CATSDFTVDTQYF.

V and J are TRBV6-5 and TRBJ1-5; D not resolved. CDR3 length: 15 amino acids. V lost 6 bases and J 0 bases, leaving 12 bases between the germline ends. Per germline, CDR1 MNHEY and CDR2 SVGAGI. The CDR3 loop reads CASRYQATSNQPQHF. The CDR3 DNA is TGTGCCAGCAGATATCAGGCGACTAGCAATCAGCCCCAGCATTTT.

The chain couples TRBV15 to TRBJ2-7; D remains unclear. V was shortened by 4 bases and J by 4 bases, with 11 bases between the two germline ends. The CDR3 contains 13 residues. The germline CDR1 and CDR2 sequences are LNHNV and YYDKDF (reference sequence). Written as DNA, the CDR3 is TGTGCCACCAGCATCGCAGGTGGTTACGAGCAGTACTTC. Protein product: CATSIAGGYEQYF.

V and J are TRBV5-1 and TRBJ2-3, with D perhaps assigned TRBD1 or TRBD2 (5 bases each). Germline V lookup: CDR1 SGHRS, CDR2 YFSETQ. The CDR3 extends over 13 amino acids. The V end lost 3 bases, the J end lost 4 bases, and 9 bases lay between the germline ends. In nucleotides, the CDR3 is TGCGCCAGCAGCTCGGGACGGCCAGATACGCAGTATTTT. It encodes CASSSGRPDTQYF. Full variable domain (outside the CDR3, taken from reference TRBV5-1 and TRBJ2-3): KAGVTQTPRYLIKTRGQQVTLSCSPISGHRSVSWYQQTPGQGLQFLFEYFSETQRNKGNFPGRFSGRQFSNSRSEMNVSTLELGDSALYLCASSSGRPDTQYFGPGTRLTVL.

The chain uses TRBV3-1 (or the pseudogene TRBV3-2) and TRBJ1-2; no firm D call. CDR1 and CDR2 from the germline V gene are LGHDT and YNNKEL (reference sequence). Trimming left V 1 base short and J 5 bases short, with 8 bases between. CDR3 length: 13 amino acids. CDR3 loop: CASSQGLAYGYTF. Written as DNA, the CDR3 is TGTGCCAGCAGCCAAGGTCTCGCTTATGGCTACACCTTC.

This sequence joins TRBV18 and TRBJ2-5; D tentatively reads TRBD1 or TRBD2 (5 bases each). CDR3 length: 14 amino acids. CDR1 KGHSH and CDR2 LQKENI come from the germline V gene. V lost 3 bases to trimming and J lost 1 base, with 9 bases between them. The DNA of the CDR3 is TGTGCCAGCTCACCGGATGGGACCCAAGAGACCCAGTACTTC. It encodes CASSPDGTQETQYF.

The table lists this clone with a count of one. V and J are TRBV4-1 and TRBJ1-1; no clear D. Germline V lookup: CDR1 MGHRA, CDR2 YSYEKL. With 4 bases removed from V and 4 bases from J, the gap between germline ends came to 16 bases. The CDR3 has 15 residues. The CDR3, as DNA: TGCGCCAGCAGCCTCCAACCGGGGATCGGCACTGAAGCTTTCTTT. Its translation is CASSLQPGIGTEAFF.